This T cell receptor (beta chain) came from a study of CD8 T cells in ankylosing spondylitis. Regarding the study as a whole: Disease-associated clones were reportedly significantly overrepresented in matched ankylosing spondylitis synovial fluid.

As the method for making TCR beta libraries, quantitative 5'-RACE with molecular barcodes was used. TCRdb passed the 5' RACE reads through MiXCR, listing each CDR3 protein once. Found here are 340,000 or so distinct CDR3 sequences, approximately 14% of them singletons; the top ten hold approximately 1%. About this clonotype: As yet, its antigen is unknown.

The sequence was obtained from a male donor with ankylosing spondylitis or in good health (not recorded which). Sequencing input: blood, either unsorted or a sorted T cell fraction (not recorded which).

The CDR3 nucleotides read TGCAGGATATCCGGGACTAGCGGGCCAAACTCCTACAATGAGCAGTTCTTC. Translating gives CRISGTSGPNSYNEQFF. The chain couples TRBV20-1 to TRBJ2-1; 12 bases agree with TRBD2. Germline assignment: CDR1 DFQATT and CDR2 SNEGSKA (reference sequence). The CDR3 contains 17 residues.